One sample yielded the 17 T cell receptor beta chains listed below, sequenced in a study of identifying expanded T cells in peripheral blood. Clones were sequenced by immunoSEQ multiplex PCR, and TCRdb holds only the in-frame ones, with some missing. The table lists some 54,000 clones, approximately 86% of them singletons. Sequences were obtained from blood. The receptors derive from a person aged 18-70 years in good health.

The V call is TRBV7-9, the J call TRBJ1-1; D remains unclear. Trimming took off 1 base at V and 5 bases at J, with 8 bases between the two ends. The CDR3 covers 13 residues. Looked up from germline, CDR1 is SEHNR and CDR2 is FQNEAQ (reference sequence). CDR3 region: CASSLDSVTEAFF. The CDR3 bases are TGTGCCAGCAGCTTAGACAGTGTAACTGAAGCTTTCTTT.

The J gene is TRBJ1-2, the V gene TRBV7-8; no clear D. Germline V gene lookup returns CDR1 SGHVS and CDR2 FQNEAQ. The CDR3 loop spans 16 amino acids. V dropped 3 bases and J dropped 4 bases, with 18 bases sitting between them. CDR3 amino acids: CASSLFGNSPGYGYTF. CDR3 sequence (DNA): TGTGCCAGCAGCTTGTTCGGGAACAGTCCAGGCTATGGCTACACCTTC.

J is TRBJ2-1 and V is TRBV25-1; D may be TRBD1 (5 bases). The ends were cut back, 3 bases at V and 0 bases at J, with 9 bases in the middle. CDR3 size: 15 residues. Germline CDR1 and CDR2: MGHDK and SYGVNS. Here the CDR3 reads CASSDYRSSYNEQFF. The CDR3 DNA is TGTGCCAGCAGTGACTACAGGAGCTCCTACAATGAGCAGTTCTTC.

This chain uses TRBV27 with TRBJ1-2; D may be TRBD1 (5 bases). This CDR3 has 12 amino acids. The germline V and J ends were trimmed by 6 bases and 8 bases, with 13 bases remaining between them. From germline, CDR1 is MNHEY and CDR2 SMNVEV (reference sequence). CDR3 bases: TGTGCCAGCAGCGGGTCCAAGGGGGGCTACACCTTC. Translating it yields CASSGSKGGYTF.

This clone was found a few times. The chain has TRBV6-1 and TRBJ1-1, with 8 bases aligning to TRBD1. This CDR3 region has 14 residues. Looked up from germline, CDR1 is MNHNS and CDR2 is SASEGT. V shed 7 bases, J shed 2 bases, and the junction held 6 bases outside the gene matches. CDR3: CASNTGQVNTEAFF. DNA for the CDR3: TGTGCCAGCAACACGGGACAGGTCAACACTGAAGCTTTCTTT.

The chain has TRBV29-1 and TRBJ2-3; tentative D call: TRBD1 (6 bases). Germline values: CDR1 SQVTM, CDR2 ANQGSEA. Trimming pared 4 bases from V and 4 bases from J, leaving 18 bases between. The CDR3 is 15 residues long. CDR3 region: CSVVGTLVGPDTQYF. DNA of the CDR3: TGCAGCGTTGTGGGGACATTAGTAGGTCCAGATACGCAGTATTTT.

V usage is TRBV28 and J usage is TRBJ2-1; TRBD2 aligns across 13 bases. CDR3 length: 17 amino acids. Per the germline V gene, CDR1 is MDHEN and CDR2 is SYDVKM. Trimming removed 7 bases from V and 4 bases from J; junction bases left unmatched: 10. The CDR3 sequence: CASIGTSGKGVYNEQFF. The CDR3, as DNA: TGTGCCAGCATAGGGACTAGCGGGAAAGGGGTGTACAATGAGCAGTTCTTC.

This chain uses TRBV15 with TRBJ2-4; D may be TRBD2 (6 bases). This CDR3 spans 15 amino acids. Germline CDR1 and CDR2: LNHNV and YYDKDF (reference sequence). V was pared by 3 bases and J by 3 bases, with 12 bases between. The CDR3 DNA follows: TGTGCCACCAGCAGCGGGACTTTGGGCAAAAACATTCAGTACTTC. It encodes CATSSGTLGKNIQYF. Full variable domain (rest looked up from reference TRBV15 and TRBJ2-4): DAMVIQNPRYQVTQFGKPVTLSCSQTLNHNVMYWYQQKSSQAPKLLFHYYDKDFNNEADTPDNFQSRRPNTSFCFLDIRSPGLGDTAMYLCATSSGTLGKNIQYFGAGTRLSVL.

The V gene is TRBV5-6, the J gene TRBJ1-1; 7 nucleotides match TRBD1. Germline CDR1 SGHDT, CDR2 YYEEEE. The CDR3 contains 16 residues. The V and J ends lost 0 bases and 3 bases, in that order; junction bases with no gene match: 8. The CDR3 reads CASSLVGQYGYTEAFF. The CDR3 DNA is TGTGCCAGCAGCTTGGTGGGACAGTACGGATACACTGAAGCTTTCTTT.

V gene TRBV29-1 combines with J gene TRBJ2-5, with D possibly being TRBD1 (5 bases). Germline CDR1 SQVTM, CDR2 ANQGSEA. The CDR3 is 12 amino acids. V lost 5 bases and J lost 4, with 11 bases in between. The CDR3 sequence is CSVRSGAETQYF. CDR3 bases: TGCAGCGTTCGATCTGGGGCAGAGACCCAGTACTTC.

This chain joins TRBV5-6 and TRBJ1-6; a possible D gene is TRBD1 (5 bases). The CDR3 is made up of 18 amino acids. Germline V gene data show CDR1 as SGHDT and CDR2 as YYEEEE. The V end lost 0 bases, the J end lost 10 bases, and 23 bases lay between the germline ends. This chain's CDR3 is CASSLAGARQPPNSPLHF. CDR3 nucleotides: TGTGCCAGCAGCTTGGCGGGCGCACGACAGCCTCCTAACTCACCCCTCCACTTT.

The genes are TRBV5-4 and TRBJ2-2, with a weak D call TRBD2 (5 bases). CDR1 is SGHNT and CDR2 is YYREEE in the germline V gene (reference sequence). This CDR3 is built from 15 residues. The ends were cut back, 4 bases at V and 3 bases at J, with 13 bases in the middle. Written as DNA, the CDR3 is TGTGCCAGCAGCCAGAAACGGGGATACACCGGGGAGCTGTTTTTT. Translating it yields CASSQKRGYTGELFF.

This chain uses TRBV6-5 with TRBJ2-7, with D maybe TRBD2 (5 bases). This CDR3 has 13 amino acids. The V gene lost 9 bases and the J gene lost 2 bases, with 14 bases spanning the gap. The germline V gene has CDR1 MNHEY and CDR2 SVGAGI. The CDR3 DNA sequence: TGTGCCAGAGTCCGGGGAGCTGCCTACGAGCAGTACGTC. Protein product: CARVRGAAYEQYV.

The V and J genes are TRBV7-9 and TRBJ2-5; D is unclear. Deletions cut 5 bases from V and 5 bases from J, with 15 bases between. CDR3 length: 14 residues. The V gene's germline CDR1 is SEHNR and CDR2 FQNEAQ (reference sequence). CDR3 loop: CASSLNPFGETQYF. The CDR3, as DNA: TGTGCCAGCAGCCTAAACCCCTTCGGGGAGACCCAGTACTTC.

V gene TRBV6-5 combines with J gene TRBJ1-1; no reliable D call. Germline assignment: CDR1 MNHEY and CDR2 SVGAGI. V dropped 5 bases and J dropped 6 bases, with 19 bases sitting between them. The CDR3 loop spans 15 amino acids. The chain's CDR3 is CASSNGETATAEAFF. Here the CDR3 DNA reads TGTGCCAGCAGTAATGGGGAGACGGCCACGGCTGAAGCTTTCTTT.

V is TRBV29-1 and J is TRBJ1-1, with a tentative D call TRBD1 (6 bases). The CDR3 runs 13 residues. V was shortened by 7 bases and J by 5 bases, with 17 bases between the two germline ends. Germline-derived CDR1 and CDR2 are SQVTM and ANQGSEA. This CDR3 reads CSGQTGGLTEAFF. CDR3 nucleotides: TGCAGCGGCCAGACAGGCGGCTTGACTGAAGCTTTCTTT.

The genes are TRBV4-1 and TRBJ2-7; D possibly corresponds to TRBD1 (5 bases). The germline V gene has CDR1 MGHRA and CDR2 YSYEKL. CDR3 length: 15 residues. Trimming stripped 3 bases from V and 3 bases from J, with 15 bases between. CDR3 in amino acids: CASSHGHPLNYEQYF. The CDR3 bases are TGCGCCAGCAGCCATGGACACCCCCTGAACTACGAGCAGTACTTC.